The clone carrying this T cell receptor beta chain was observed many times. Its target is not known. The entry originates in a study of Graves' ophthalmopathy and Graves' hyperthyroidism. General study points: The study's model predicted ophthalmopathy progression at 70.59% sensitivity and approximately 72% specificity.

Losses at the gene ends were 6 bases for V and 10 bases for J; bases not matched to a gene: 8. The CDR3 is 14 residues long. Hyperthyroidism patients, aged 18 to 65, were newly diagnosed, under 2 months' duration. Lactation, pregnancy, uncontrolled infections and other autoimmune diseases were all grounds for excluding patients. Amplification of the TCR beta CDR3 regions used RNA transcripts (as template). HTBI-primed RT-PCR formed the first round, and a multiplex PCR formed the second. MiXCR, run by TCRdb on the multiplex PCR reads, gives a single entry per CDR3 protein. Among some 1.1 million distinct CDR3 sequences listed, about 38% were seen once.

The chain has TRBV12-3 or TRBV12-4 and TRBJ1-6; 8 nucleotides align to TRBD1. Sequencing was done on a sample of peripheral blood or thyroid tissue (not recorded which). The TCR comes from an adult man with Graves' hyperthyroidism. The CDR3, as DNA: TGTGCCAGCAGGTCAGGGGGCGCAGGGTCACCCCTCCACTTT. Protein: CASRSGGAGSPLHF.